The sample holds many counts of the clone carrying this T cell receptor beta chain. Its antigen is unidentified. Via MiXCR, TCRdb re-called the 5' RACE reads, giving one row per CDR3 protein. This sample yields fewer than 350,000 distinct CDR3 sequences, of which more than 3% are seen a single time; 20% to 30% belongs to the top ten. Germline CDR1 and CDR2: MNHEY and SVGEGT. The CDR3 is 17 amino acids. The ends were cut back, 6 bases at V and 2 bases at J, with 22 bases in the middle. This entry comes from a study of T cells after yellow fever vaccination. Study background: Researchers used SMART-Seq v4 Ultra Low Input to prepare fractions that had low cell numbers. Overall study findings and caveats: Booster samples showed a return of most primary-vaccination clones (around 96% CD4, about 85% CD8). From the bulk population, abundant clonotypes could contaminate and appear within FACS-sorted repertoires. Weaker, the secondary response peaked sooner, at day 5 versus 15.

The chain joins TRBV6-2 or TRBV6-3 to TRBJ2-5, with D perhaps given as TRBD1 or TRBD2 (5 bases each). The sequence came from a man aged 18 to 30 who received the YFV17D yellow fever vaccine. The material sequenced was PBMCs, taken on the day of the yellow fever booster vaccination. CDR3 DNA: TGTGCCAGCAGCGCTTTGGGGGATTCTCAGATTCAAGAGACCCAGTACTTC. Its translation is CASSALGDSQIQETQYF.